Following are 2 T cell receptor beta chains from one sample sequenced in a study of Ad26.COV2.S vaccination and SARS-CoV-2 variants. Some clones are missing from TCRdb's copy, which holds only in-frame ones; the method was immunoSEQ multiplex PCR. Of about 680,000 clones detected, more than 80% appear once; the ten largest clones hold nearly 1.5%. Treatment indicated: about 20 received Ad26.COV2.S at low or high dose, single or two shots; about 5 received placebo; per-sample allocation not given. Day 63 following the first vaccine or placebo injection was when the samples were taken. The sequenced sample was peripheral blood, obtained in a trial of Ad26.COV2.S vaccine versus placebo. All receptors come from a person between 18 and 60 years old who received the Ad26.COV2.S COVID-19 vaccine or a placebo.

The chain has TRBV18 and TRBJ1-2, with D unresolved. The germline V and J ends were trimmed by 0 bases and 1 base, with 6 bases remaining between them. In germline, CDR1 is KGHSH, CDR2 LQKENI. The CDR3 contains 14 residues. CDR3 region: CASSPPEDNYGYTF. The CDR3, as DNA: TGTGCCAGCTCACCACCGGAGGATAACTATGGCTACACCTTC. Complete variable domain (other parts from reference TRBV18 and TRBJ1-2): NAGVMQNPRHLVRRRGQEARLRCSPMKGHSHVYWYRQLPEEGLKFMVYLQKENIIDESGMPKERFSAEFPKEGPSILRIQQVVRGDSAAYFCASSPPEDNYGYTFGSGTRLTVV.

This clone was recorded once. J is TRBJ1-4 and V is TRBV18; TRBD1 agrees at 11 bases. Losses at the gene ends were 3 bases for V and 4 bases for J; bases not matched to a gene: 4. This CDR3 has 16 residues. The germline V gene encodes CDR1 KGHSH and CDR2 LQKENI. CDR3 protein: CASSPPGTGGNEKLFF. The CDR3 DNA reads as TGTGCCAGCTCACCGCCTGGGACAGGGGGTAATGAAAAACTGTTTTTT.